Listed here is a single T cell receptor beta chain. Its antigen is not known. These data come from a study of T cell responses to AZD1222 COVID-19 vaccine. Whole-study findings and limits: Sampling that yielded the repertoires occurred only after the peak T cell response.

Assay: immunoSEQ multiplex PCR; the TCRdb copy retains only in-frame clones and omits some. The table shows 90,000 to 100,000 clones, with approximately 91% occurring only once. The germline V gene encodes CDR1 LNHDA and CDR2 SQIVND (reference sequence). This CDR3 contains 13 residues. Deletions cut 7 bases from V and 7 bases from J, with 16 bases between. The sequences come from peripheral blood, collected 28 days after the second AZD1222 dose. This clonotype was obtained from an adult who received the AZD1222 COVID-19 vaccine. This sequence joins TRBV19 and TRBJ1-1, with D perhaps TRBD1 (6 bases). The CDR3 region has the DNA TGTGCCAGTACCTCATGGGGGCAGTATGAAGCTTTCTTT. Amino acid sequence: CASTSWGQYEAFF.